This entry describes one T cell receptor beta chain. Its antigen has not been determined. The input lacks base qualities; no much larger clone sits a single base away. The data stem from a study of early stage breast cancer tumors (dated by TCRdb to about 2017). In terms of the full investigation: Of the approximately 16 invasive breast tumors, approximately 11 were found to be estrogen receptor-positive, progesterone receptor-positive and HER2-negative. Of the roughly twelve ER+/PR+/HER2- tumors, eight were classified as invasive ductal carcinomas and four as invasive lobular carcinomas. On average, each sample had roughly 9.7-fold read coverage. A total of around 2.7 million templates, representing some 1.2 million unique clonotypes, were detected across all samples. What the study reported, not specific to this receptor: Bulk genomic DNA sequencing of unsorted cells missed chain pairing and functional markers such as CD4, CD8 and FOXP3. Tumors showed about 2.3-fold higher T cell density and higher clonality than adjacent normal breast tissue. Enriched TCRB sequences shared across patients were mostly commonly generated sequences, unlikely to play an important role in the tumor microenvironment. Repertoires from blood and normal breast were more alike than repertoires from blood and tumor, and in about 90% of the 16 patients, comparing each tissue with blood separated tumor from normal. Because the cohort was small, analysis by tumor subtype was not possible.

The study profiled bulk TCR beta-chain repertoires in matched peripheral blood, tumor and adjacent normal breast tissue taken from some 15 patients with early-stage breast cancer. Before surgery, whole blood (roughly 4.5-11 mL) was collected into EDTA tubes and processed within 2 hours. Ficoll-Paque centrifugation in SepMate-50 tubes was used to isolate peripheral blood mononuclear cells. PBMCs were cryopreserved in aliquots of about 1.8 to 4.5 million cells in about 90% FBS with around 10% DMSO and kept in liquid nitrogen. Genomic DNA was extracted with the Qiagen AllPrep DNA/RNA Mini kit. From the germline V gene, CDR1 is MDHEN and CDR2 is SYDVKM. Relative to germline, V is 4 bases shorter and J is 2 bases shorter, with 9 bases between their ends. There are 14 amino acids in the CDR3, from cysteine to phenylalanine inclusive. The read is trimmed to its CDR3 DNA, 42 bases read in frame from base 1.

Each sample was amplified as two independent genomic DNA replicates: roughly 0.5 ug for blood and about 1.4 ug for tumor or normal breast. Following the manufacturer's instructions, the ImmunoSeq Intro kit was used to carry out TCRB sequencing on genomic DNA. The multiplex PCR ran for 30 to 35 cycles using proprietary primers and spike-in control sequences for absolute quantification. An 87-bp fragment spanning the CDR3 and flanking V and J genes was sequenced with single-end 150-bp reads. Seven samples, each with two replicates, were multiplexed per lane of an Illumina MiSeq using version 3.0 chemistry. Regarding the original processing steps: The vendor's proprietary pipeline handled the raw data processing, merging both replicates into a single result for each sample. Productive rearrangements sharing the V-gene family, CDR3 amino acid sequence and J-gene segment were defined as clonotypes. Clonality was computed as 1 minus the normalized Shannon entropy (Pielou evenness) of TCRB abundances. T cell density was estimated by dividing total templates by the number of input cells inferred from the DNA input amount. Recon with default parameters was used to estimate total repertoire diversity and clonality. A clonotype counted as tumor-enriched if its abundance in tumor exceeded 0.1% and was at least 32-fold higher than its abundance in normal breast. TCRdb holds this immuneACCESS table with in-frame rearrangements only. Some clones are missing; in checked studies, unresolved V genes explain under half, and the rest has no known cause. For V, J and clone size, that table is used; D and trimming come from the DNA. The sample table lists more than 55,000 clones, less than 90% of them with a count of one. The ten largest account for about 4.5% of the sample.

The sequenced sample was blood. This chain joins TRBV28 to TRBJ1-5; perhaps TRBD1 is the D gene, with 5 bases matching. The sequence derives from a person aged 35-50 years with breast cancer. The nucleotide sequence is TGTGCCAGCAGTTGGGGCAGGGGCAATCAGCCCCAGCATTTT. It translates to CASSWGRGNQPQHF.